One and the same sample provided the 31 T cell receptor beta chains below, sequenced in a study of CD8 T cells in Susac syndrome. Random hexamers were used to reverse transcribe the RNA input (roughly 0.5 to 1 ug). MiXCR was run by TCRdb on the immunoSEQ multiplex PCR reads, yielding one entry per CDR3 protein. The sample records around 170,000 distinct CDR3 sequences, roughly 94% being singletons. The specimen sequenced was CD4+ T cells from PBMCs. These receptors were taken from a human donor with Susac syndrome.

The chain uses TRBV6-5 and TRBJ1-1; D is uncertain. This CDR3 spans 13 amino acids. V was shortened by 9 bases and J by 6 bases, with 17 bases between the two germline ends. The germline gives CDR1 MNHEY, CDR2 SVGAGI. In nucleotides, the CDR3 is TGTGCCAGTGGCGTGACCCATGACGCTGAAGCTTTCTTT. Translating gives CASGVTHDAEAFF.

The V and J genes are TRBV5-4 and TRBJ1-1; D ambiguous. V lost 2 bases and J lost 0, with 8 bases in between. This CDR3 is built from 14 residues. CDR1 is SGHNT and CDR2 is YYREEE in the germline V gene (reference sequence). The CDR3 sequence is CASSFALMNTEAFF. CDR3 in DNA: TGTGCCAGCAGCTTCGCCCTAATGAACACTGAAGCTTTCTTT.

This chain links TRBV7-2 with TRBJ2-7; 7 bases agree with TRBD1. The ends lost 5 bases at V and 6 bases at J; junction bases unmatched: 10. Germline values: CDR1 SGHTA, CDR2 FQGNSA. CDR3 size: 14 residues. CDR3 sequence reads: CASSPQGVVGEQYF. The CDR3 bases are TGTGCCAGCAGCCCGCAGGGGGTAGTTGGCGAGCAGTACTTC. The full variable domain, rest sourced from reference TRBV7-2 and TRBJ2-7, is GAGVSQSPSNKVTEKGKDVELRCDPISGHTALYWYRQSLGQGLEFLIYFQGNSAPDKSGLPSDRFSAERTGGSVSTLTIQRTQQEDSAVYLCASSPQGVVGEQYFGPGTRLTVT.

DNA for the CDR3: TGTGCCAGCAGTCCCGGGACAGGGTTCACCGGGGAGCTGTTTTTT. It translates to CASSPGTGFTGELFF. The V call is TRBV7-3, the J call TRBJ2-2; 9 nucleotides align to TRBD1. Germline CDR1 reads SGHTA; CDR2 reads FQGTGA. The CDR3 loop spans 15 amino acids. V lost 6 bases, J lost 4 bases, and 6 bases stayed unmatched.

The chain is built from TRBV6-5 and TRBJ1-5, with unresolved D. The V end lost 6 bases, the J end lost 1 base, and 13 bases lay between the germline ends. Germline CDR1 and CDR2: MNHEY and SVGAGI. The length of the CDR3 is 15 residues. The DNA of the CDR3 is TGTGCCAGCAGGCCCGACCTGGGGAGCAATCAGCCCCAGCATTTT. It is translated as CASRPDLGSNQPQHF.

V and J are TRBV5-4 and TRBJ1-1; D perhaps matches TRBD1 (6 bases). The CDR3 extends over 15 amino acids. V was trimmed by 3 bases and J by 3 bases, leaving 15 bases between them. Per the germline V gene, CDR1 is SGHNT and CDR2 is YYREEE (reference sequence). For the CDR3, the DNA is TGTGCCAGCAGCTATAAACAGGGAACGGACACTGAAGCTTTCTTT. It translates to CASSYKQGTDTEAFF.

V and J are TRBV6-5 and TRBJ1-1; D not certain. This CDR3 is 12 amino acids long. Germline V CDR1 and CDR2: MNHEY, SVGAGI. Trimming stripped 5 bases from V and 3 bases from J, with 7 bases between. This CDR3 reads CASSRDDTEAFF. DNA of the CDR3: TGTGCCAGCAGTCGTGATGACACTGAAGCTTTCTTT.

The chain has TRBV5-4 and TRBJ1-1; D is uncertain. Trimming took off 2 bases at V and 0 bases at J, with 11 bases between the two ends. Germline values: CDR1 SGHNT, CDR2 YYREEE (reference sequence). The CDR3 totals 15 residues. The CDR3 nucleotides read TGTGCCAGCAGCTTAAAAACAGCCTTGAACACTGAAGCTTTCTTT. Protein product: CASSLKTALNTEAFF.

This sequence joins TRBV3-1 and TRBJ2-7; the D is unclear. Germline CDR1 is LGHDT and CDR2 is YNNKEL (reference sequence). CDR3 size: 12 residues. Trimming took off 5 bases at V and 4 bases at J, with 9 bases between the two ends. The CDR3 is CASSVIGYEQYF. In nucleotides, the CDR3 is TGTGCCAGCAGCGTAATTGGGTACGAGCAGTACTTC.

CDR3 DNA: TGTGCCAGCAGTTTAAGGTCCGCAGGGAATCAGCCCCAGCATTTT. It specifies CASSLRSAGNQPQHF. The chain is built from TRBV12-3 or TRBV12-4 and TRBJ1-5, with D possibly TRBD1 on 5 matching bases. V was clipped by 2 bases and J by 4 bases, with 12 bases between them. CDR3 size: 15 residues.

This clonotype was recorded only once. The rearrangement joins TRBV29-1 to TRBJ1-1; 7 bases fit TRBD1. V was pared by 4 bases and J by 1 base, with 3 bases of the junction left unmatched. Germline V gene data show CDR1 as SQVTM and CDR2 as ANQGSEA. The length of the CDR3 is 13 residues. CDR3 nucleotides: TGCAGCGTTGTTCGACAGGGGAACACTGAAGCTTTCTTT. It translates to CSVVRQGNTEAFF.

The chain employs TRBV12-3 or TRBV12-4 and TRBJ2-7; D not certain. V dropped 4 bases and J dropped 3 bases, with 10 bases sitting between them. CDR3 length: 13 amino acids. The CDR3 loop is CASSSPYNYEQYF. CDR3 sequence (DNA): TGTGCCAGCAGTTCGCCATACAACTACGAGCAGTACTTC.

CDR3 sequence: CASSRKERTASTDTQYF. The CDR3 coding sequence is TGTGCCAGCAGCCGGAAGGAAAGGACGGCTAGCACAGATACGCAGTATTTT. The V gene is TRBV3-1, the J gene TRBJ2-3; D gene uncertain. Trimming took 4 bases from V and 0 from J, leaving 17 bases between them. From germline, CDR1 is LGHDT and CDR2 YNNKEL (reference sequence). The CDR3 has 17 residues.

The CDR3 loop reads CASSQDFYGAEFF. CDR3 sequence (DNA): TGCGCCAGCAGCCAAGATTTTTACGGCGCGGAGTTCTTC. V gene TRBV4-3 combines with J gene TRBJ2-1, with D uncertain. V lost 0 bases and J 14 bases, leaving 14 bases between the germline ends. The germline gives CDR1 LGHNA, CDR2 YSLEER. This CDR3 is built from 13 residues.

This chain uses TRBV7-2 with TRBJ1-2; 12 bases are a match to TRBD1. Germline V gives CDR1 SGHTA, CDR2 FQGNSA. Losses at the gene ends were 4 bases for V and 8 bases for J; bases not matched to a gene: 5. The CDR3 runs 14 residues. CDR3 DNA: TGTGCCAGCAGCTCCCGGGACAGGGGGCGAGGCTACACCTTC. Encoded protein: CASSSRDRGRGYTF.

CDR3 sequence reads: CASSAGTAYYGYTF. The CDR3 DNA reads as TGTGCCAGCAGTGCCGGGACAGCCTACTATGGCTACACCTTC. The chain has TRBV27 and TRBJ1-2, with 7 bases that match TRBD1. V gave up 5 bases and J gave up 3 bases; unmatched junction bases: 6. This CDR3 has 14 amino acids. Looked up from germline, CDR1 is MNHEY and CDR2 is SMNVEV (reference sequence).

The chain has TRBV7-9 and TRBJ2-7, with TRBD1 matching 7 bases. There are 13 residues in the CDR3. Germline V gives CDR1 SEHNR, CDR2 FQNEAQ (reference sequence). The V segment lost 1 base and the J segment 5 bases; nucleotides outside the gene matches: 2. The CDR3 reads CASSLVGGHEQYF. The CDR3, as DNA: TGTGCCAGCAGCTTAGTAGGGGGCCACGAGCAGTACTTC. The complete variable domain, with remaining parts taken from reference TRBV7-9 and TRBJ2-7, reads DTGVSQNPRHKITKRGQNVTFRCDPISEHNRLYWYRQTLGQGPEFLTYFQNEAQLEKSRLLSDRFSAERPKGSFSTLEIQRTEQGDSAMYLCASSLVGGHEQYFGPGTRLTVT.

The rearrangement joins TRBV6-2 or TRBV6-3 to TRBJ2-1; TRBD1 aligns across 10 bases. The germline gives CDR1 MNHEY, CDR2 SVGEGT. The CDR3 has 18 amino acids. J was trimmed by 0 bases and V by 5 bases; bases with no gene match: 10. CDR3 sequence: CASSEDRGGPSSYNEQFF. CDR3 nucleotides: TGTGCCAGCAGTGAGGACAGGGGGGGCCCCAGCTCCTACAATGAGCAGTTCTTC.

The chain employs TRBV13 and TRBJ2-7; no definite D call. Trimming left V 3 bases short and J 3 bases short, with 9 bases between. The germline V gene encodes CDR1 PRHDT and CDR2 FYEKMQ (reference sequence). The CDR3 sequence is 13 residues long. This chain's CDR3 is CASSFAQDYEQYF. DNA for the CDR3: TGTGCCAGCAGCTTCGCACAAGACTACGAGCAGTACTTC.

The rearrangement uses TRBV20-1 and TRBJ2-7; TRBD1 is a possible D gene (5 bases). The CDR3 loop spans 14 amino acids. V was trimmed by 3 bases and J by 2 bases, leaving 14 bases between them. The germline V gene has CDR1 DFQATT and CDR2 SNEGSKA (reference sequence). DNA of the CDR3: TGCAGTGCTAGGAGGCAGGGTCGTGCCTACGAGCAGTACTTC. It is translated as CSARRQGRAYEQYF.

This chain joins TRBV10-3 and TRBJ2-4, with TRBD2 identical over 8 bases. The germline gives CDR1 ENHRY, CDR2 SYGVKD. This CDR3 is 15 amino acids long. After removal of 6 bases from V and 7 bases from J, the junction contained 11 bases not matched to a gene. In DNA form, the CDR3 reads TGTGCCATCAGCGAACAACTAGCGGCCTCCAACATTCAGTACTTC. This translates into CAISEQLAASNIQYF.

V and J are TRBV6-6 and TRBJ2-4; D is perhaps TRBD2 (6 bases). Germline CDR1 reads MNHNY; CDR2 reads SVGAGI (reference sequence). Trimming shortened V by 3 bases and J by 5 bases, and 14 bases separated the two germline ends. There are 15 residues in the CDR3. The chain's CDR3 is CASSYRGAGQNIQYF. The CDR3 DNA is TGTGCCAGCAGTTATCGCGGGGCTGGACAAAACATTCAGTACTTC.

This clonotype was seen just once. The chain uses TRBV7-9 and TRBJ2-5, with 7 positions matching TRBD1. Germline V gene data show CDR1 as SEHNR and CDR2 as FQNEAQ (reference sequence). The CDR3 runs 14 residues. Unmatched junction bases numbered 4, after V lost 5 bases and J lost 1 base. The DNA for the CDR3 is TGTGCCAGCAGCGCAGCAGGGGGCCAAGAGACCCAGTACTTC. This sequence encodes CASSAAGGQETQYF.

The J gene is TRBJ1-2, the V gene TRBV6-6; D is unresolved. This CDR3 has 14 residues. The V end lost 4 bases, the J end lost 4 bases, and 13 bases lay between the germline ends. Germline V gene lookup returns CDR1 MNHNY and CDR2 SVGAGI (reference sequence). In nucleotides, the CDR3 is TGTGCCAGCAGTTTGGGAGGGTCGGGCTATGGCTACACCTTC. This codes for CASSLGGSGYGYTF.

The chain joins TRBV4-3 to TRBJ1-4; perhaps TRBD1 as D (5 bases). From germline, CDR1 is LGHNA and CDR2 YSLEER. Trimming took off 5 bases at V and 12 bases at J, with 22 bases between the two ends. The CDR3 loop spans 15 amino acids. CDR3 sequence: CASSNKPGPLVQLFF. In DNA form, the CDR3 reads TGCGCCAGCAGCAATAAACCGGGACCTTTAGTTCAACTGTTTTTT.

The gene calls are TRBV27 and TRBJ2-3; D unresolved. V was shortened by 3 bases and J by 6 bases, with 7 bases between the two germline ends. The CDR3 is 12 amino acids. The germline V gene encodes CDR1 MNHEY and CDR2 SMNVEV (reference sequence). CDR3 residues: CASSFLRDTQYF. Written as DNA, the CDR3 is TGTGCCAGCAGTTTCTTGAGGGATACGCAGTATTTT.

The CDR3 here is CASSVRTGNTEAFF. CDR3 in DNA: TGTGCCAGCAGTGTCCGGACTGGGAACACTGAAGCTTTCTTT. The chain carries TRBV2 and TRBJ1-1; D is undetermined. The ends were cut back, 4 bases at V and 1 base at J, with 10 bases in the middle. Germline-derived CDR1 and CDR2 are SNHLY and FYNNEI. CDR3 length: 14 amino acids.

The chain is built from TRBV11-1 and TRBJ1-5; 7 bases are shared with TRBD1. Per germline, CDR1 SGHAT and CDR2 FQDESV (reference sequence). The CDR3 runs to 20 residues. J gave up 0 bases and V 8 bases, and 22 bases lay outside the gene matches. CDR3 DNA sequence: TGTGCCAGCCCCTGCTCCGGCCTCCAACGCAACAGGGGTAGCAATCAGCCCCAGCATTTT. This gives the protein CASPCSGLQRNRGSNQPQHF.

The chain recombines TRBV20-1 with TRBJ2-7; TRBD2 matches 7 bases. Germline values: CDR1 DFQATT, CDR2 SNEGSKA (reference sequence). The V gene end was trimmed by 6 bases and the J gene end by 7 bases; junction bases not matched to a gene: 12. The CDR3 contains 13 residues. As DNA, the CDR3 is TGCAGTGCCCGTAGCGGGTTCATCGAGGAGCAGTACTTC. Its protein is CSARSGFIEEQYF.

This clonotype occurred once. The chain links TRBV29-1 to TRBJ2-7, with D tentatively TRBD1 (6 bases). Between the trimmed V and J ends, which lost 8 bases and 0 bases, there was a span of 11 bases. Germline-derived CDR1 and CDR2 are SQVTM and ANQGSEA. This CDR3 contains 12 residues. CDR3 amino acids: CSTRDTSYEQYF. CDR3 nucleotide sequence: TGCAGCACCCGGGACACCTCCTACGAGCAGTACTTC.

The count of this clonotype is one. The chain has TRBV20-1 and TRBJ2-1; D may be TRBD2 (6 bases). The CDR3 is 14 amino acids. V was clipped by 5 bases and J by 0 bases, with 11 bases between them. Germline assignment: CDR1 DFQATT and CDR2 SNEGSKA (reference sequence). The CDR3 here is CSAGAGLSYNEQFF. The CDR3 nucleotides read TGCAGTGCTGGAGCGGGTCTCTCCTACAATGAGCAGTTCTTC.